The present entry profiles one TCR beta chain with its context. This receptor's antigen is unknown. Base-call qualities are not available, and no considerably larger clone is one nucleotide away. The sample originates from a study of T cell repertoires in ileal Crohn's disease (dated by TCRdb to the late 2010s). About the investigation overall: At the time of surgery, around 35% of patients were active smokers, and the median duration of disease was about 8.5 years. All patients had surgery for a complication: stricturing disease in around 60% and penetrating disease in about 39%. Postoperative therapy was given to about half of the patients, with thiopurines administered to 11 patients and anti-TNF agents administered to 15 to 20 patients. The M6 samples were biopsies of the neoterminal ileum collected during postoperative colonoscopy. The TCR repertoire was analysed in around 50 patients with Crohn's disease drawn from a prospective multicentre cohort. The study was conducted in parallel with a multicentre cohort built to find predictors of early endoscopic recurrence after ileocolonic resection. A Rutgeerts score higher than i0 was the definition used for endoscopic postoperative recurrence. A total of 171 mucosal samples from some 60 patients were sequenced, with samples obtained at several locations on the surgical specimen and at postoperative endoscopy.

General conclusions and limits of the study: Mucosal CD4 and CD8 T cells were sorted and sequenced only in a subgroup of patients, whose size was not stated. Postoperative endoscopy was performed at varying times within the first year after surgery, with a median delay of approximately 6.8 months. Compared with CD4 T cells, sorted CD8 T cells held more high-frequency clones, which suggests that the mucosal expansions were mostly CD8. Endoscopic recurrence was linked to a higher percentage of high-frequency clones at surgery, and recurrence occurred in every patient whose clonality exceeded 26.8% (18/57). A significantly higher proportion of clonal expansions was observed in active smokers at surgery than in non-smokers (25.9% vs 17.9%, p=0.02).

Reading the label with the study, this specimen's time point is: neoterminal ileum biopsy at postoperative endoscopy, about 6 months after surgery. Eligible patients were adults with ileal or ileocolonic Crohn's disease who had an indication for ileocolonic resection. Before DNA extraction, whole ileal mucosal biopsies were kept frozen at -80 degrees C. Genomic DNA was extracted from frozen whole biopsies with a TRizol-based method and quantified on a NanoDrop 2000 spectrophotometer. For commercial TCRB immunosequencing, roughly 0.5 micrograms of biopsy DNA were submitted for each sample. Adaptive Biotechnology amplified the CDR3 regions from genomic DNA with a two-step multiplex PCR designed to control amplification bias. Primers for every V and J gene segment were used in the first PCR, and barcodes and Illumina adapters were added in the second PCR. An Illumina instrument was used to sequence the CDR3 libraries. Regarding the original processing steps: The analysis drew on both the pipelines supplied by the vendor and custom analysis of the raw data in R/Bioconductor running R version 3.3.0. Clonality, which ranges from 0 to 1, was calculated as the inverse of the normalised Shannon entropy across all productive clones. High-frequency clones were defined as the repertoire share of the top 100 clones, retaining only clones passing a 95% confidence test. The Simpson index measured repertoire diversity, and the Morisita-Horn index measured overlap between samples. The table was pulled from immuneACCESS by TCRdb, which kept in-frame rearrangements only. Such tables lose some clones; where checked, under half of the loss comes from unresolved V genes, and the rest has no known cause. For V, J and clone size, that table is used; D and trimming come from the DNA. The sample includes over 3,000 clones, with 70% to 75% observed a single time. 23% of the sample comes from the top ten.

CDR1 and CDR2 are drawn from the germline V gene (reference sequence): SEHNR, FQNEAQ. Including cysteine and phenylalanine, the CDR3 has 12 amino acids. The CDR3 DNA has 36 bases and is translated from base 1. The junction shows trimming of 5 bases on V and 3 bases on J, plus 5 bases between the germline ends. Sequenced: ileal tissue. The rearranged segments are TRBV7-9 and TRBJ1-5; the D gene remains uncertain. This clonotype was sampled from an adult with Crohn's disease. CDR3 region: CASSRDNQPQHF. The nucleotides read TGTGCCAGCAGCCGGGACAATCAGCCCCAGCATTTT.